What follows is one T cell receptor beta chain and its context. This CDR3 is built from 15 residues. V was cut by 4 bases and J by 0 bases, with 10 bases left in between. Germline values: CDR1 SEHNR, CDR2 FQNEAQ (reference sequence). This sample is drawn from a study of blood T cell repertoires in COVID-19. Clones were sequenced by immunoSEQ multiplex PCR, and TCRdb holds only the in-frame ones, with some missing. This table has roughly 350,000 clones, 87% appearing once. V and J are TRBV7-9 and TRBJ2-1; weak D call: TRBD1 (6 bases). The receptor was isolated from a woman aged 50 to 60 with COVID-19, enrolled during active disease. The sample was peripheral blood. In DNA form, the CDR3 reads TGTGCCAGCAGCTCGGGACATTCCTCCTACAATGAGCAGTTCTTC. Its protein product is CASSSGHSSYNEQFF.